The 15 T cell receptor beta chains listed next were all sequenced from one sample in a study of Graves' ophthalmopathy and Graves' hyperthyroidism. RNA transcripts provided the template for amplifying TCR beta CDR3 regions. An initial RT-PCR round employing HTBI primers preceded a second-round multiplex PCR. TCRdb analysed the multiplex PCR reads with MiXCR anew, one entry per CDR3 protein. The sample carries hundreds of thousands of distinct CDR3 sequences, about 20% recorded once. Sequenced: peripheral blood. These receptors came from a woman younger than 30 with stable Graves' hyperthyroidism. Some clones in this sample may be carry-over from other donors' samples.

The chain has TRBV30 and TRBJ1-3; D is undetermined. The germline V and J ends were trimmed by 4 bases and 4 bases, with 11 bases remaining between them. The germline CDR1 and CDR2 sequences are GTSNPN and SVGIG (reference sequence). The CDR3 is 13 residues long. Here the CDR3 DNA reads TGTGCCTGGACGGCTCACTCCGGAAACACCATATATTTT. Its translation is CAWTAHSGNTIYF.

In its sample, this clonotype was seen many times. The J gene is TRBJ1-6, the V gene TRBV9; 11 nucleotides match TRBD1. This CDR3 comprises 15 residues. The germline V gene has CDR1 SGDLS and CDR2 YYNGEE. Unmatched junction bases numbered 4, after V lost 5 bases and J lost 6 bases. The CDR3 spells CASRGTGGGNSPLHF. The CDR3, as DNA: TGTGCCAGCAGAGGGACAGGGGGAGGTAATTCACCCCTCCACTTT.

This clonotype has only one observation. The V call is TRBV6-1, the J call TRBJ1-2; D remains ambiguous. The V end lost 6 bases, the J end lost 0 bases, and 11 bases lay between the germline ends. This CDR3 region has 14 residues. Germline CDR1 and CDR2: MNHNS and SASEGT. This CDR3 is CASSPAGANYGYTF. The CDR3 coding sequence is TGTGCCAGCAGCCCCGCGGGAGCTAACTATGGCTACACCTTC.

This clonotype was observed at least ten times. The gene calls are TRBV6-5 and TRBJ1-2; weak D call: TRBD1 (5 bases). Trimming stripped 0 bases from V and 6 bases from J, with 11 bases between. The CDR3 contains 14 residues. Looked up from germline, CDR1 is MNHEY and CDR2 is SVGAGI. The CDR3 protein is CASSYSGEGDGYTF. The CDR3 DNA reads TGTGCCAGCAGTTACTCAGGTGAAGGGGATGGCTACACCTTC.

As regards this clonotype: A single base separates this from a much larger clone, so it may be a read error. The conserved final phenylalanine or tryptophan is absent from the CDR3, which likely points to a read error. This chain joins TRBV10-3 and TRBJ1-2, with a possible D match to TRBD1 (6 bases). The CDR3 sequence is 13 residues long. Per the germline V gene, CDR1 is ENHRY and CDR2 is SYGVKD. V lost 8 bases to trimming and J lost 7 bases, with 17 bases between them. The CDR3 reads CAIGTDRSAGYTY. The CDR3 DNA reads TGTGCCATCGGAACCGACAGGTCTGCTGGCTACACCTAC.

This clonotype was picked up many times. The V gene is TRBV6-5, the J gene TRBJ2-7; possible D gene TRBD2, 5 bases. V shed 1 base and J shed 3 bases, with 13 bases lying between them. CDR3 length: 15 residues. Germline CDR1 is MNHEY and CDR2 is SVGAGI. CDR3: CASSYLSGRGYEQYF. In nucleotides, the CDR3 is TGTGCCAGCAGTTACTTGTCAGGCCGGGGCTACGAGCAGTACTTC.

Details on this clonotype: A much more abundant neighbour one base away suggests this may be a read error. This chain uses TRBV5-1 with TRBJ1-1; TRBD1 might be the D (5 bases). This CDR3 is 14 amino acids long. V was cut by 3 bases and J by 1 base, with 10 bases left in between. Germline assignment: CDR1 SGHRS and CDR2 YFSETQ. For the CDR3, the DNA is TGCGCCAGCAGCTGGGCAGGGCCGAACACTGAAGCTTTCTTT. Its protein product is CASSWAGPNTEAFF.

V gene TRBV12-3 or TRBV12-4 combines with J gene TRBJ2-7, with 10 bases fitting TRBD2. J was trimmed by 1 base and V by 6 bases; bases with no gene match: 6. The CDR3 sequence is 15 residues long. This chain's CDR3 is CASRPSGGASYEQYF. The CDR3 DNA follows: TGTGCCAGCAGACCTAGCGGGGGTGCATCCTACGAGCAGTACTTC.

This CDR3 is CASSLDRQGLNYEQYF. CDR3 coding DNA: TGCGCCAGCAGCTTGGACAGACAGGGGTTAAACTACGAGCAGTACTTC. The chain uses TRBV5-1 and TRBJ2-7, with 8 bases matching TRBD1. The V and J ends lost 0 bases and 3 bases, in that order; junction bases with no gene match: 8. Per the germline V gene, CDR1 is SGHRS and CDR2 is YFSETQ. The CDR3 sequence is 16 residues long.

V is TRBV12-3 or TRBV12-4 and J is TRBJ1-2, with no clear D. V dropped 5 bases and J dropped 14 bases, with 12 bases sitting between them. This CDR3 region has 10 residues. CDR3 amino acids: CASSTGGETF. As DNA, the CDR3 is TGTGCCAGCAGTACGGGTGGAGAAACCTTC.

With regard to this clonotype: This sequence may be a read error, since a much larger clone differs from it by one base. CDR3 protein: CSVSQNTEACF. CDR3 nucleotides: TGCAGCGTATCGCAGAACACTGAAGCTTGCTTT. V gene TRBV29-1 combines with J gene TRBJ1-1; D unclear. Germline CDR1 SQVTM, CDR2 ANQGSEA. The CDR3 extends over 11 amino acids.

This clonotype was detected ten times or more. The rearrangement uses TRBV4-1 and TRBJ1-1; D is possibly TRBD1 (5 bases). Germline V lookup: CDR1 MGHRA, CDR2 YSYEKL. This CDR3 is 18 amino acids long. The V end was cut by 0 bases, the J end by 2 bases, with 19 bases between. CDR3 region: CASSQDKWVGEGNTEAFF. CDR3 coding DNA: TGCGCCAGCAGCCAAGATAAGTGGGTAGGGGAGGGAAACACTGAAGCTTTCTTT.

This clonotype showed up many times. The chain couples TRBV5-1 to TRBJ1-1; maybe TRBD1 (6 bases). Germline CDR1 reads SGHRS; CDR2 reads YFSETQ. The CDR3 extends over 14 amino acids. The V gene lost 3 bases and the J gene lost 4 bases, with 13 bases spanning the gap. CDR3 sequence: CASSSGTGCTEAFF. The DNA of the CDR3 is TGCGCCAGCAGCTCGGGCACAGGGTGCACTGAAGCTTTCTTT.

This clonotype was seen at least ten times. CDR3 sequence: CSAAGDTNYGYTF. CDR3 coding DNA: TGCAGTGCTGCAGGGGATACTAACTATGGCTACACCTTC. This chain links TRBV20-1 with TRBJ1-2, with a possible D match to TRBD1 (6 bases). CDR1 is DFQATT, CDR2 SNEGSKA, per germline (reference sequence). V lost 5 bases and J lost 0, with 10 bases in between. The CDR3 is 13 amino acids.

This clonotype was found many times. The V and J genes are TRBV20-1 and TRBJ2-7; perhaps TRBD1 as D (7 bases). The CDR3 runs to 12 residues. Germline V gene data show CDR1 as DFQATT and CDR2 as SNEGSKA (reference sequence). V was trimmed by 4 bases and J by 4 bases, leaving 11 bases between them. This chain's CDR3 is CSATTGTYEQYF. CDR3 nucleotides: TGCAGTGCTACGACAGGGACTTACGAGCAGTACTTC.